This TCR beta chain originates from a study of cytomegalovirus exposure and HLA in healthy donors. Findings and caveats of the study: Further analysis, carried out later, found HLA-associated TCR beta chains more clonally expanded than equally common other chains. Reports state that TCR beta sequences accurately predicted most subjects' HLA-A and HLA-B alleles. The authors later linked a missense DCLRE1C variant to TCR beta V- and J-gene trimming.

With 60 Vbeta and 13 Jbeta primers, the PCR was carried out. The data were produced by immunoSEQ multiplex PCR, yet TCRdb's version contains in-frame clones alone and is incomplete. The sample lists hundreds of thousands of clones, around 90% seen once, with approximately 2.2% in the top ten. The germline gives CDR1 PRHDT, CDR2 FYEKMQ (reference sequence). Trimming pared 5 bases from V and 1 base from J, leaving 11 bases between. The CDR3 sequence is 14 residues long. Worth noting for this clone: Its antigen remains unidentified.

The chain links TRBV13 to TRBJ1-1; tentative D call: TRBD1 (6 bases). The sample was PBMCs. The receptor's source is a woman under 30 in good health and CMV-seronegative. The CDR3 spells CASSVRGANTEAFF. The CDR3 DNA reads TGTGCCAGCAGCGTCAGGGGCGCGAACACTGAAGCTTTCTTT.